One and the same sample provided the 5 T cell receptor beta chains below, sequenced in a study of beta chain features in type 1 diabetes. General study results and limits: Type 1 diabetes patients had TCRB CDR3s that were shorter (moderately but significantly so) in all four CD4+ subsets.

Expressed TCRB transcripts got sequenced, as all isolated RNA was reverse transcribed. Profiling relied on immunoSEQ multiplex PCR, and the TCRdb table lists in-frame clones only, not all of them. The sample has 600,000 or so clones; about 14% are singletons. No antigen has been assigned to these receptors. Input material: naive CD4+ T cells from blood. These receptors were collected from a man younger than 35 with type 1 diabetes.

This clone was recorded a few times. The CDR3 loop reads CASSLTEYTQYF. CDR3 DNA sequence: TGTGCCAGCAGTCTCACGGAGTATACGCAGTATTTT. This sequence joins TRBV28 and TRBJ2-3, with D uncertain. Germline CDR1 and CDR2: MDHEN and SYDVKM. The CDR3 has 12 amino acids. V was pared by 5 bases and J by 7 bases, with 10 bases between.

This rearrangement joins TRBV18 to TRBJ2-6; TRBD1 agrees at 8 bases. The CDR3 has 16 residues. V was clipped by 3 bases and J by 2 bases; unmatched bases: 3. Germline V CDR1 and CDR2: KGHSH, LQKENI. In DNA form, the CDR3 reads TGTGCCAGCTCACCCTCACAGGGGGCTGGGGCCAACGTCCTGACTTTC. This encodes CASSPSQGAGANVLTF.

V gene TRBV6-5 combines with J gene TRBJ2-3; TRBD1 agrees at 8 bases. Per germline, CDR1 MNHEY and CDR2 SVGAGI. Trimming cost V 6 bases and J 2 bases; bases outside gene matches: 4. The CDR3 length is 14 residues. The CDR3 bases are TGTGCCAGCAGACTGGACAGGGACACAGATACGCAGTATTTT. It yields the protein CASRLDRDTDTQYF.

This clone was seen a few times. The CDR3 is CAIHRGDYGYTF. The CDR3 DNA follows: TGTGCCATACACAGGGGTGACTATGGCTACACCTTC. The rearrangement uses TRBV6-5 and TRBJ1-2, with TRBD1 identical over 7 bases. Unmatched junction bases numbered 5, after V lost 10 bases and J lost 3 bases. Germline V gives CDR1 MNHEY, CDR2 SVGAGI. The CDR3 consists of 12 residues.

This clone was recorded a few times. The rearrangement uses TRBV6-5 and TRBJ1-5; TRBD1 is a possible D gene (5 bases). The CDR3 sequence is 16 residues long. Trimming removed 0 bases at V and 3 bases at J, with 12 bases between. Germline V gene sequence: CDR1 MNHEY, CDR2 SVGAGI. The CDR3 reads CASSYSGQPINQPQHF. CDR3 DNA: TGTGCCAGCAGTTACTCGGGGCAGCCGATCAATCAGCCCCAGCATTTT.